This T cell receptor beta chain was sequenced in a study of T cell repertoires in cytomegalovirus infection. Study findings and constraints: Totalled public TCR beta family frequency picked out people who carried CMV plus the relevant HLA.

This clonotype was detected ten times or more. Its antigen remains unidentified. One entry per CDR3 protein results from TCRdb running MiXCR on the reads. Of about 680,000 distinct CDR3 sequences listed, more than 20% are singletons. With 2 bases removed from V and 12 bases from J, the gap between germline ends came to 17 bases. The CDR3 spans 14 residues. Looked up from germline, CDR1 is SGHTA and CDR2 is FQGNSA. The sample taken for sequencing was CD8+ T cells from PBMCs. The chain has TRBV7-2 and TRBJ2-1; D not resolved. This receptor was identified in a human donor in good health (CMV status not recorded). Some clones in this sample may be carry-over from other donors' samples. DNA for the CDR3: TGTGCCAGCAGCTTATCACGAGACAAGCTGCGGCAGTTCTTC. Residues: CASSLSRDKLRQFF. Supplemented by reference TRBV7-2 and TRBJ2-1, the full variable domain reads GAGVSQSPSNKVTEKGKDVELRCDPISGHTALYWYRQSLGQGLEFLIYFQGNSAPDKSGLPSDRFSAERTGGSVSTLTIQRTQQEDSAVYLCASSLSRDKLRQFFGPGTRLTVL.